Below, 6 T cell receptor beta chains from the same sample are listed, as sequenced in a study of blood T cell repertoires in COVID-19. The data were produced by immunoSEQ multiplex PCR, yet TCRdb's version contains in-frame clones alone and is incomplete. The table lists 30,000 to 50,000 clones, just under 80% of them singletons, with 35% to 45% in the top ten. The sequenced material came from peripheral blood. The receptors were sampled from a man at least 80 years old with active or convalescent COVID-19.

This clone occurred once. Mismatch with germline at one junction end may stem from a read error. This chain uses TRBV27 with TRBJ1-6, with 7 positions matching TRBD1. The CDR3 runs 18 residues. Germline V CDR1 and CDR2: MNHEY, SMNVEV (reference sequence). CDR3 sequence: CASSGRQGAPSYNSPPHF. The CDR3 DNA reads as TGTGCCAGCAGTGGCAGACAGGGTGCCCCCTCCTATAATTCACCCCCCCACTTT.

The genes are TRBV9 and TRBJ1-3; 11 nucleotides match TRBD1. The germline V gene has CDR1 SGDLS and CDR2 YYNGEE. V was pared by 4 bases and J by 0 bases, with 3 bases of the junction left unmatched. This CDR3 has 16 amino acids. Here the CDR3 reads CASSSGTGGSGNTIYF. The DNA of the CDR3 is TGTGCCAGCAGCTCCGGGACAGGGGGCTCTGGAAACACCATATATTTT.

This clone appeared a single time. V and J are TRBV28 and TRBJ2-3; D is undetermined. Looked up from germline, CDR1 is MDHEN and CDR2 is SYDVKM. V was pared by 3 bases and J by 0 bases, with 7 bases between. The length of the CDR3 is 14 residues. As DNA, the CDR3 is TGTGCCAGCAGTTTTGTTTCTAGCACAGATACGCAGTATTTT. Translation: CASSFVSSTDTQYF.

The chain combines TRBV30 with TRBJ1-1; D gene uncertain. Per germline, CDR1 GTSNPN and CDR2 SVGIG (reference sequence). Between the trimmed V and J ends, which lost 0 bases and 0 bases, there was a span of 11 bases. CDR3 length equals 15 residues. Here the CDR3 reads CAWSVPYRLNTEAFF. The CDR3 DNA follows: TGTGCCTGGAGTGTACCTTATAGATTGAACACTGAAGCTTTCTTT.

The chain carries TRBV4-3 and TRBJ2-3; D gene uncertain. CDR1 and CDR2 from the germline V gene are LGHNA and YSLEER. Trimming removed 0 bases from V and 2 bases from J, with 15 bases in between. This CDR3 is 17 amino acids long. CDR3 in DNA: TGCGCCAGCAGCCAAGATCCTGGCCCCAAATCCACAGATACGCAGTATTTT. It yields the protein CASSQDPGPKSTDTQYF.

This sequence joins TRBV21-1 and TRBJ1-1; the listed D gene, TRBD1, was not tested against the DNA. TRBV21-1 is a known pseudogene. This CDR3 contains 15 residues. The CDR3 reads CASRSPGQAATEAFF. In DNA form, the CDR3 reads TGTGCCAGCAGATCACCGGGACAGGCCGCCACTGAAGCTTTCTTT.